Sequencing of this T cell receptor (beta chain) was carried out in a study of STAT5B mutations in CD4+ large granular lymphocyte leukemia. General observations from the study: Without HLA matching, higher CD4+ than CD8+ T-LGLL clonality could reflect small sample size. Main leukemic clonotypes were patient-specific, but 20% to 25% appeared at low frequency elsewhere.

Measured with immunoSEQ multiplex PCR; TCRdb has only the in-frame clones, and not every one. The data show tens of thousands of clones, just over 70% seen once. The V gene lost 5 bases and the J gene lost 2 bases, with 16 bases spanning the gap. The germline gives CDR1 SGHNT, CDR2 YENEEA. The CDR3 totals 15 residues. Of note for this clone: No antigen is known for it.

Sequencing was carried out using CD4+ T cells from blood buffy coats. This chain uses TRBV11-3 with TRBJ2-7; D is ambiguous. This clonotype was sampled from a human donor in good health. For the CDR3, the DNA is TGTGCCAGCAGCGCAAGGTCCGCACCCGCCTACGAGCAGTACTTC. This translates into CASSARSAPAYEQYF.